The 3 T cell receptor beta chains listed next were all sequenced from one sample in a study of T cell repertoires in cytomegalovirus infection (dated by TCRdb to between 2019 and 2020). The data were produced on an Illumina HiSeq 1500. TCRdb's own reprocessing of the public reads used fastp at Q25 and MiXCR and kept productive beta chains. Identical CDR3 protein sequences are pooled into one entry, listed with their most common genes and DNA. The sample yields 250,000 to 350,000 distinct CDR3 sequences; more than 20% were counted once. Of the sample, approximately 15% falls within the top ten clones. Sequencing used PBMCs. These receptors all stem from a human donor in good health (CMV status not recorded). Some clones in this sample may be carry-over from other donors' samples.

This chain uses TRBV28 with TRBJ2-3, with D unresolved. The germline V and J ends were trimmed by 3 bases and 5 bases, with 6 bases remaining between them. Per germline, CDR1 MDHEN and CDR2 SYDVKM. The CDR3 is made up of 12 amino acids. CDR3 in DNA: TGTGCCAGCAGTTTGACAAAAGATACGCAGTATTTT. Its translation: CASSLTKDTQYF.

The chain combines TRBV28 with TRBJ2-7, with TRBD2 as a possible D gene (6 bases). This CDR3 has 16 residues. The germline CDR1 and CDR2 sequences are MDHEN and SYDVKM. Trimming left V 2 bases short and J 6 bases short, with 20 bases between. The DNA of the CDR3 is TGTGCCAGCAGTTTACTGGGAGGCTCTGGTCCTACCGAGCAGTACTTC. It translates to CASSLLGGSGPTEQYF.

The chain uses TRBV5-6 and TRBJ2-2, with D perhaps TRBD2 (5 bases). The germline gives CDR1 SGHDT, CDR2 YYEEEE. Between the trimmed V and J ends, which lost 1 base and 2 bases, there was a span of 15 bases. This CDR3 comprises 17 residues. The CDR3 DNA follows: TGTGCCAGCAGCTTGATGGAGGACGGCCCTAACACCGGGGAGCTGTTTTTT. This sequence encodes CASSLMEDGPNTGELFF.